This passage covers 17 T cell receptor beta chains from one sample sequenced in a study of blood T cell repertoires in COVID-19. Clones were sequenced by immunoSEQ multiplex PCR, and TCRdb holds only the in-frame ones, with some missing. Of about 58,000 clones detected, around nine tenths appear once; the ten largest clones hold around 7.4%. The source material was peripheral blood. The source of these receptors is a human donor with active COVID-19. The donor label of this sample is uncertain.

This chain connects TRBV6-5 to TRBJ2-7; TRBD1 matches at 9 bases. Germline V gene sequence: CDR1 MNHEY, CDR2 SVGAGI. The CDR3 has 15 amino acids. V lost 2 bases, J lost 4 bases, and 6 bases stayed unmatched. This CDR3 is CASSYRDRDVYEQYF. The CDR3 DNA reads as TGTGCCAGCAGTTACCGGGACAGGGATGTTTACGAGCAGTACTTC.

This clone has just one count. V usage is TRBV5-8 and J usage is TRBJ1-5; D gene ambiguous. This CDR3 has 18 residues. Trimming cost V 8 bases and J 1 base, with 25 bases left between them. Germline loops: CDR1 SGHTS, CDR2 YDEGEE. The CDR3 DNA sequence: TGTGCCAGTCTCGGAGGCGGGGTCCCAGGAGCCAGCAATCAGCCCCAGCATTTT. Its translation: CASLGGGVPGASNQPQHF.

The CDR3: CASSLAVGGGNQPQHF. The CDR3 nucleotides read TGTGCCAGCAGCTTAGCGGTTGGGGGCGGCAATCAGCCCCAGCATTTT. This chain connects TRBV7-8 to TRBJ1-5, with TRBD1 as a possible D gene (6 bases). The CDR3 contains 16 residues. Germline V lookup: CDR1 SGHVS, CDR2 FQNEAQ. The V end was cut by 0 bases, the J end by 2 bases, with 11 bases between.

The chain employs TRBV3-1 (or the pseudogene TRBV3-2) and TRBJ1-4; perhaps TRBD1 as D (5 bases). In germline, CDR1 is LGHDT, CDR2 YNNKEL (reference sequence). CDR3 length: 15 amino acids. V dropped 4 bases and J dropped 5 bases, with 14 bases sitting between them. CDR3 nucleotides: TGTGCCAGCAGCCCGCCGGGACGGGAGAATGAAAAACTGTTTTTT. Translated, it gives CASSPPGRENEKLFF.

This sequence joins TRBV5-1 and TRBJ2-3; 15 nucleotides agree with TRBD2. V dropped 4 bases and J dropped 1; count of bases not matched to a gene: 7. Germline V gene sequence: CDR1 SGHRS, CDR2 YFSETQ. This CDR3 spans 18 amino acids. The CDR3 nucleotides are TGCGCCAGCAGCGCCGGGACTAGCGGGGGGCGAGGCACAGATACGCAGTATTTT. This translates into CASSAGTSGGRGTDTQYF.

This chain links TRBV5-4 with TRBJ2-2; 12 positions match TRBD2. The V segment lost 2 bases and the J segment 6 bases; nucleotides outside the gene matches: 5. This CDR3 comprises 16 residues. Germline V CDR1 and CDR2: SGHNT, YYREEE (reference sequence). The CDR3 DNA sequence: TGTGCCAGCAGCTTCCCGACTAGCGGGAGATCCGGGGAGCTGTTTTTT. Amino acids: CASSFPTSGRSGELFF.

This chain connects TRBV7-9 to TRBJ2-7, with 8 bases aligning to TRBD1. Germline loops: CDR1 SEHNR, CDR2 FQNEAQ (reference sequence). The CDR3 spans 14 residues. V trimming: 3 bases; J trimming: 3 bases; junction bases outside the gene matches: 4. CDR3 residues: CASSFLTGGYEQYF. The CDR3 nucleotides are TGTGCCAGCAGCTTCTTAACAGGGGGCTACGAGCAGTACTTC.

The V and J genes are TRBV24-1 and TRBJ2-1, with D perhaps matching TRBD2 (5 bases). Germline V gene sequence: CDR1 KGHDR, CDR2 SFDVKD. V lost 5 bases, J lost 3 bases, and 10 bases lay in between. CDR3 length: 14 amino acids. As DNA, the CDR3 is TGTGCCACCAGTGGAACTAGTGTCTACAATGAGCAGTTCTTC. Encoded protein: CATSGTSVYNEQFF.

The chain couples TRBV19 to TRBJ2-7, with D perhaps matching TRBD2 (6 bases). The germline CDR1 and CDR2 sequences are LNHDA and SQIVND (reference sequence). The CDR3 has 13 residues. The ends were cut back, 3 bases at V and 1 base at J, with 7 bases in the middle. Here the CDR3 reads CASSIGLSYEQYF. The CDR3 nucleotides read TGTGCCAGTAGTATCGGACTATCCTACGAGCAGTACTTC.

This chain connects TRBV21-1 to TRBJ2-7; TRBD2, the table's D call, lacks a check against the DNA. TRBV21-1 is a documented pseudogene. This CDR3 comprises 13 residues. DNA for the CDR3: TGTGCCAGCAGCCCCAAAGCCTCCTACGAGCAGTACTTC. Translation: CASSPKASYEQYF.

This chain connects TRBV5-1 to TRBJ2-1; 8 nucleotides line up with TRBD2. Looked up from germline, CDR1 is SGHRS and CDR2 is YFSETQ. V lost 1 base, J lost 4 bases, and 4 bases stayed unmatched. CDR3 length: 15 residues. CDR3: CASSLFSGAYNEQFF. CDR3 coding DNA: TGCGCCAGCAGCTTGTTTAGCGGGGCGTACAATGAGCAGTTCTTC.

CDR3 in amino acids: CASSQDASGLSTDTQYF. The CDR3 nucleotides read TGTGCCAGCAGCCAAGACGCAAGCGGGTTAAGCACAGATACGCAGTATTTT. The genes are TRBV4-2 and TRBJ2-3, with D perhaps TRBD2 (6 bases). The V gene lost 0 bases and the J gene lost 0 bases, with 13 bases spanning the gap. The CDR3 consists of 17 residues. The germline V gene encodes CDR1 LGHNA and CDR2 YNFKEQ.

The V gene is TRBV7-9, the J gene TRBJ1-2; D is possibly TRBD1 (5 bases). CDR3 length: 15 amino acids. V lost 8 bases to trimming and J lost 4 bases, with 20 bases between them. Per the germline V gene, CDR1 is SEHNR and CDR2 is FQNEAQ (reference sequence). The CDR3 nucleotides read TGTGCCAGCGGATCTGAAATAAGGGGTTTCTATGGCTACACCTTC. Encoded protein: CASGSEIRGFYGYTF.

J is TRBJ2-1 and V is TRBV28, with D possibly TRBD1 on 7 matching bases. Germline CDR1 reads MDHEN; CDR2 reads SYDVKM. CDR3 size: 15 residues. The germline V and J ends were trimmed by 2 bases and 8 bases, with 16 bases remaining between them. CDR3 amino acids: CASSLVGGTVHEQFF. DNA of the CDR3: TGTGCCAGCAGTTTAGTAGGGGGGACAGTCCATGAGCAGTTCTTC.

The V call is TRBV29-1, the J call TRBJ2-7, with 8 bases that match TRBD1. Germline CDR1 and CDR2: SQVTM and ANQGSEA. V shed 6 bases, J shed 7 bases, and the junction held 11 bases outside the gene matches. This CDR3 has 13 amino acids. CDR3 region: CSVRKQQGGEQYF. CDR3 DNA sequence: TGCAGCGTCCGAAAACAACAGGGGGGAGAGCAGTACTTC.

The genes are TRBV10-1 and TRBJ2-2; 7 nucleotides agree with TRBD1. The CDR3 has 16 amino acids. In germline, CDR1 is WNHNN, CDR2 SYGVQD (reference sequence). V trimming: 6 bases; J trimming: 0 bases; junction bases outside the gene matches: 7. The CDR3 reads CASSRDSFANTGELFF. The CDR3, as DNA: TGCGCCAGCAGCCGGGACAGCTTCGCGAACACCGGGGAGCTGTTTTTT.

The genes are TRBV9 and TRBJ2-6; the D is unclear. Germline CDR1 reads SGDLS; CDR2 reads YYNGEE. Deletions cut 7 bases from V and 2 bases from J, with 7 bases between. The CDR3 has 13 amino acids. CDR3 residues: CASERAGANVLTF. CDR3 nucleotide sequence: TGTGCCAGCGAAAGAGCTGGGGCCAACGTCCTGACTTTC.